This paragraph covers one T cell receptor beta chain sequence. Its antigen is not known. These data belong to a study of T cell responses to AZD1222 COVID-19 vaccine. Study-wide results and limits: Nearly half of spike-specific TCRs reportedly target unmutated variant regions. None of the repertoires were sampled until the peak T cell response had passed. Donors were largely white British and mainly female; clonal diversity was possibly underestimated.

The protocol was immunoSEQ multiplex PCR, while the TCRdb copy is restricted to in-frame clones and leaves out a portion. The repertoire holds roughly 84,000 clones, with around 85% as singletons. The V segment lost 3 bases and the J segment 6 bases; nucleotides outside the gene matches: 4. Germline V gene data show CDR1 as LGHNT and CDR2 as FRNRAP. CDR3 size: 15 residues. This clonotype originated in an adult who received the AZD1222 COVID-19 vaccine. The material was peripheral blood, obtained 28 days after the second AZD1222 dose. V is TRBV12-5 and J is TRBJ2-1, with TRBD2 matching over 11 bases. The CDR3 is CASGFGLAGFNEQFF. The DNA for the CDR3 is TGTGCTAGTGGTTTTGGACTAGCGGGCTTCAATGAGCAGTTCTTC.